This section outlines one TCR beta chain sequence together with its context. This sample stems from a study of blood T cell repertoires in COVID-19. Turning to the study itself: Both acute and convalescent COVID-19 samples were obtained from the United States, Italy and Spain. PBMCs, B-cell-depleted T cells, or T cells were the source of the cDNA or gDNA that made up the material.

V was shortened by 7 bases and J by 2 bases, with 8 bases between the two germline ends. Germline loops: CDR1 MGHDK, CDR2 SYGVNS. This CDR3 comprises 12 residues. In the original processing: Amplification of reference gene primers was used by the study to estimate nucleated cell counts. Libraries were prepared by immunoSEQ multiplex PCR; TCRdb keeps only in-frame clonotypes and omits some of them. That table supplies the V and J calls and clone size; D and trimming were determined from the DNA. The sample contains approximately 24,000 clones, around nine tenths of which appear only once. The sequence was collected from a man aged 50-60 years with active COVID-19. Sequenced: peripheral blood. The chain links TRBV25-1 to TRBJ2-5; possible D gene TRBD1, 6 bases. CDR3 bases: TGTGCCAGCAACAGGGAGCAAGAGACCCAGTACTTC. Translated, it gives CASNREQETQYF.